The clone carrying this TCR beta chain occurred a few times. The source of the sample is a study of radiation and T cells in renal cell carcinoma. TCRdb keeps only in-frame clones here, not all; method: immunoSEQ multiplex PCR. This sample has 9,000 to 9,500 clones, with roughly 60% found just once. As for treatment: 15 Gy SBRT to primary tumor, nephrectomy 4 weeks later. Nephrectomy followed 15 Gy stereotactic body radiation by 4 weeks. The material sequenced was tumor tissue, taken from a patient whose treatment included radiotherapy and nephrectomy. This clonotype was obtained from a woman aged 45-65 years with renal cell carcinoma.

The CDR3 nucleotides read TGTGCCAGCACCAGGGACCCTAATTCACCCCTCCACTTT. Translated: CASTRDPNSPLHF. The gene calls are TRBV6-6 and TRBJ1-6, with a possible D match to TRBD1 (5 bases). V lost 7 bases and J 6 bases, leaving 10 bases between the germline ends. Germline V CDR1 and CDR2: MNHNY, SVGAGI (reference sequence). The CDR3 sequence is 13 residues long.